One sample yielded the 22 T cell receptor beta chains listed below, sequenced in a study of beta chain features in type 1 diabetes. Study results and limitations: In every one of the four CD4+ subsets, TCRB CDR3s were moderately but significantly shorter in Type 1 diabetes patients.

The entirety of the isolated RNA underwent reverse transcription, so expressed TCRB transcripts were sequenced. Sequenced by immunoSEQ multiplex PCR; TCRdb stores in-frame clones only, minus some. The table has 600,000 to 700,000 clones, about an eighth seen once. No antigen has been assigned to these receptors. The sequencing sample was made of naive CD4+ T cells from blood. These receptors all stem from a man younger than 40 with type 1 diabetes.

This clone was observed a few times. V usage is TRBV5-1 and J usage is TRBJ2-5; 12 bases match TRBD2. This CDR3 is built from 17 residues. The V gene's germline CDR1 is SGHRS and CDR2 YFSETQ. V shed 2 bases, J shed 5 bases, and the junction held 10 bases outside the gene matches. In DNA form, the CDR3 reads TGCGCCAGCAGCTTAAGACTAGCGGGGGACCTAGGGGAGACCCAGTACTTC. Amino acids: CASSLRLAGDLGETQYF.

This rearrangement joins TRBV2 to TRBJ2-7; TRBD1 might be the D (5 bases). This CDR3 spans 13 amino acids. Trimming removed 11 bases at V and 0 bases at J, with 14 bases between. CDR1 and CDR2 from the germline V gene are SNHLY and FYNNEI. Written as DNA, the CDR3 is TGTGCCGGGGCGGCAGGCTACTCCTACGAGCAGTACTTC. Amino acid sequence: CAGAAGYSYEQYF.

The chain links TRBV4-3 to TRBJ2-7; D is uncertain. Germline-derived CDR1 and CDR2 are LGHNA and YSLEER. The CDR3 length is 15 residues. V gave up 0 bases and J gave up 4 bases, with 13 bases separating them. The CDR3, as DNA: TGCGCCAGCAGCCAAGACCGAGACCGAGAATACGAGCAGTACTTC. Protein sequence: CASSQDRDREYEQYF.

This clone was seen more than once but under ten times. This chain joins TRBV29-1 and TRBJ1-1, with D unclear. The CDR3 is made up of 12 amino acids. Germline-derived CDR1 and CDR2 are SQVTM and ANQGSEA. The V and J ends lost 3 bases and 2 bases respectively, with 7 bases between them. This CDR3 reads CSVDRVNTEAFF. The CDR3 region has the DNA TGCAGCGTTGATCGGGTTAACACTGAAGCTTTCTTT.

V gene TRBV11-2 combines with J gene TRBJ2-7; a weak D match, TRBD1 (5 bases). Germline V CDR1 and CDR2: SGHAT, FQNNGV. V was pared by 5 bases and J by 3 bases, with 8 bases between. The CDR3 contains 12 residues. CDR3 sequence (DNA): TGTGCCAGCAGCGCACAGGACTACGAGCAGTACTTC. It translates to CASSAQDYEQYF.

The gene calls are TRBV18 and TRBJ2-7, with TRBD1 as a possible D gene (6 bases). This CDR3 has 17 amino acids. Deletions cut 3 bases from V and 2 bases from J, with 20 bases between. CDR1 KGHSH and CDR2 LQKENI come from the germline V gene. The CDR3 region is CASSPPTGAGGTYEQYF. For the CDR3, the DNA is TGTGCCAGCTCACCCCCTACCGGGGCTGGGGGCACCTACGAGCAGTACTTC.

The gene calls are TRBV11-2 and TRBJ1-1; 7 bases fit TRBD1. CDR1 is SGHAT, CDR2 FQNNGV, per germline. The V gene end was trimmed by 6 bases and the J gene end by 1 base; junction bases not matched to a gene: 5. This CDR3 is built from 14 residues. The chain's CDR3 is CASRSRQGNTEAFF. The CDR3 bases are TGTGCCAGCAGGAGCAGACAGGGGAACACTGAAGCTTTCTTT. Together with reference TRBV11-2 and TRBJ1-1, the CDR3 gives the full variable domain: EAGVAQSPRYKIIEKRQSVAFWCNPISGHATLYWYQQILGQGPKLLIQFQNNGVVDDSQLPKDRFSAERLKGVDSTLKIQPAKLEDSAVYLCASRSRQGNTEAFFGQGTRLTVV.

In its sample, this clone was seen a few times. Other DNA sequences in the same sample also yield this CDR3. The V and J genes are TRBV7-9 and TRBJ2-7; tentative D call: TRBD1 (6 bases). The CDR3 sequence is 12 residues long. The ends were cut back, 6 bases at V and 4 bases at J, with 10 bases in the middle. From germline, CDR1 is SEHNR and CDR2 FQNEAQ (reference sequence). In DNA, the CDR3 is TGTGCCAGCAGTCGCACAGGGTACGAGCAGTACTTC. Translation: CASSRTGYEQYF.

The chain has TRBV18 and TRBJ2-7; perhaps D is TRBD1 or TRBD2 (5 bases each). The length of the CDR3 is 17 residues. The germline V gene encodes CDR1 KGHSH and CDR2 LQKENI. The V end lost 3 bases, the J end lost 1 base, and 19 bases lay between the germline ends. This CDR3 is CASSPVQGPLGSYEQYF. CDR3 sequence (DNA): TGTGCCAGCTCACCGGTCCAGGGACCGCTCGGGTCCTACGAGCAGTACTTC.

The rearrangement joins TRBV5-6 to TRBJ1-2; D is possibly TRBD1 (5 bases). Trimming cost V 4 bases and J 9 bases, with 25 bases left between them. The CDR3 runs to 16 residues. CDR1 SGHDT and CDR2 YYEEEE come from the germline V gene. CDR3 sequence reads: CASSAAPEGPPHSYTF. CDR3 DNA sequence: TGTGCCAGCAGCGCCGCCCCAGAGGGGCCTCCGCACAGCTACACCTTC.

The rearrangement links TRBV30 to TRBJ1-2; perhaps TRBD1 as D (6 bases). Trimming removed 1 base at V and 5 bases at J, with 11 bases between. CDR3 length equals 13 residues. The germline V gene encodes CDR1 GTSNPN and CDR2 SVGIG (reference sequence). The CDR3 DNA follows: TGTGCCTGGAGTGCAACAGGGACATATGGCTACACCTTC. Translating gives CAWSATGTYGYTF.

This clone turned up a few times. V is TRBV11-3 and J is TRBJ2-2; D possibly corresponds to TRBD2 (6 bases). The CDR3 loop spans 15 amino acids. Germline CDR1 is SGHNT and CDR2 is YENEEA. Trimming removed 1 base from V and 1 base from J, with 7 bases in between. The CDR3 bases are TGTGCCAGCAGCTTAGCGCGGGAGAACACCGGGGAGCTGTTTTTT. Translating it yields CASSLARENTGELFF.

This clone appeared a few times. V usage is TRBV2 and J usage is TRBJ2-5; weak D call: TRBD1 (5 bases). Germline V gene lookup returns CDR1 SNHLY and CDR2 FYNNEI. The CDR3 is 12 amino acids. The V end lost 8 bases, the J end lost 4 bases, and 11 bases lay between the germline ends. The CDR3 DNA is TGTGCCAGCTGGCGGCAGGGAGAGACCCAGTACTTC. This gives the protein CASWRQGETQYF.

This clone was seen more than once but under ten times. The chain combines TRBV28 with TRBJ1-5; tentative D call: TRBD1 (6 bases). The CDR3 runs to 13 residues. Germline loops: CDR1 MDHEN, CDR2 SYDVKM. V was cut by 6 bases and J by 3 bases, with 9 bases left in between. CDR3 sequence reads: CASRDSPNQPQHF. The CDR3 DNA is TGTGCCAGCAGGGACAGTCCCAATCAGCCCCAGCATTTT.

This chain uses TRBV18 with TRBJ2-5; 7 positions match TRBD1. CDR1 and CDR2 (germline): KGHSH, LQKENI. V gave up 1 base and J gave up 4 bases; unmatched junction bases: 9. The CDR3 length is 16 residues. The CDR3 sequence is CASSPRTGALGETQYF. In DNA, the CDR3 is TGTGCCAGCTCACCACGTACAGGGGCCCTGGGAGAGACCCAGTACTTC.

The chain recombines TRBV25-1 with TRBJ1-6, with D maybe TRBD1 (5 bases). CDR3 length equals 15 residues. CDR1 and CDR2 from the germline V gene are MGHDK and SYGVNS. V dropped 3 bases and J dropped 7 bases, with 13 bases sitting between them. CDR3 region: CASSDPGGGNSPLHF. Here the CDR3 DNA reads TGTGCCAGCAGTGACCCGGGCGGGGGGAATTCACCCCTCCACTTT.

The chain recombines TRBV27 with TRBJ2-3; 9 nucleotides agree with TRBD2. In germline, CDR1 is MNHEY, CDR2 SMNVEV (reference sequence). Losses at the gene ends were 6 bases for V and 2 bases for J; bases not matched to a gene: 6. This CDR3 comprises 15 residues. In nucleotides, the CDR3 is TGTGCCAGCAGGCGACTAGCGGATACCACAGATACGCAGTATTTT. Encoded protein: CASRRLADTTDTQYF.

The CDR3 region has the DNA TGCAGCGTTCGGGAGGAACTCAATTCACCCCTCCACTTT. It yields the protein CSVREELNSPLHF. This chain uses TRBV29-1 with TRBJ1-6; D not certain. Trimming shortened V by 5 bases and J by 7 bases, and 12 bases separated the two germline ends. Germline V gives CDR1 SQVTM, CDR2 ANQGSEA. The CDR3 has 13 residues.

This chain links TRBV12-5 with TRBJ2-7, with D perhaps assigned TRBD1 or TRBD2 (5 bases each). Trimming removed 6 bases from V and 5 bases from J, with 11 bases in between. The V gene's germline CDR1 is LGHNT and CDR2 FRNRAP. The CDR3 sequence is 12 residues long. The CDR3 coding sequence is TGTGCTAGTGGCGGGGACGGGAACGAGCAGTACTTC. Protein sequence: CASGGDGNEQYF.

The chain employs TRBV4-3 and TRBJ2-5, with 13 bases aligning to TRBD2. V lost 4 bases to trimming and J lost 3 bases; unmatched junction nucleotides: 5. The CDR3 consists of 16 residues. The V gene's germline CDR1 is LGHNA and CDR2 YSLEER. The CDR3 coding sequence is TGCGCCAGCAGCCTCCGAGGACTAGCGGGGGAAGAGACCCAGTACTTC. Residues: CASSLRGLAGEETQYF.

This clone came up a few times. This rearrangement joins TRBV25-1 to TRBJ2-7, with unresolved D. Germline CDR1 MGHDK, CDR2 SYGVNS. The CDR3 is made up of 14 amino acids. The germline V and J ends were trimmed by 3 bases and 0 bases, with 9 bases remaining between them. CDR3 coding DNA: TGTGCCAGCAGTGATTCCGGCATCTCCTACGAGCAGTACTTC. It translates to CASSDSGISYEQYF.

This clone was observed a handful of times. CDR3 loop: CSVQEGVTDTQYF. In DNA form, the CDR3 reads TGCAGCGTTCAGGAGGGGGTCACAGATACGCAGTATTTT. The chain recombines TRBV29-1 with TRBJ2-3, with D perhaps matching TRBD1 or TRBD2 (6 bases each). Germline V gives CDR1 SQVTM, CDR2 ANQGSEA. Trimming left V 5 bases short and J 2 bases short, with 11 bases between. The CDR3 runs to 13 residues.